This T cell receptor (beta chain) was identified during a study of T-cell memory formation after mild COVID-19. Study conclusions and caveats: For contracting clones, CD4+ ones sat mainly in CM and EM, CD8+ in EMRA.

The CDR3 sequence is 17 residues long. Losses at the gene ends were 7 bases for V and 1 base for J; bases not matched to a gene: 10. Germline CDR1 SNHLY, CDR2 FYNNEI. MiXCR was run by TCRdb on the 5' RACE reads, yielding one entry per CDR3 protein. The sample gives 300,000 to 350,000 distinct CDR3 sequences, roughly an eighth of which show up once; around 23% is in the top ten. Turning to this clonotype: The antigen is not known.

This TCR was recovered from a man aged 18 to 30 who had mild COVID-19 (a few samples of this study predate the infection). Cell type and time point are not known. The sample taken for sequencing was PBMCs or a T cell subset sorted from them (not recorded which). The rearrangement uses TRBV2 and TRBJ2-1; 10 bases map to TRBD2. This chain's CDR3 is CASIPSGGAESYNEQFF. The DNA of the CDR3 is TGTGCCAGCATCCCCAGCGGGGGGGCCGAATCCTACAATGAGCAGTTCTTC.